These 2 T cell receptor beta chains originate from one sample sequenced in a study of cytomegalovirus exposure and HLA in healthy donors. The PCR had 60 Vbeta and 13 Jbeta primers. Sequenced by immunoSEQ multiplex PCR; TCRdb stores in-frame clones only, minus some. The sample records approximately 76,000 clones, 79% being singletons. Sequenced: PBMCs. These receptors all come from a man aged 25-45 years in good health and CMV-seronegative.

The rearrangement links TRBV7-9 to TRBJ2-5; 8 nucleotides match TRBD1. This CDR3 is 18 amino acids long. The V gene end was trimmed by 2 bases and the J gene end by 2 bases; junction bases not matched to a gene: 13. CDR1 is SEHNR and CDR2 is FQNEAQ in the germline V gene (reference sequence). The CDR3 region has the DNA TGTGCCAGCAGCTTAAGGAAGGACAGGGTGGTGGCACAAGAGACCCAGTACTTC. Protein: CASSLRKDRVVAQETQYF.

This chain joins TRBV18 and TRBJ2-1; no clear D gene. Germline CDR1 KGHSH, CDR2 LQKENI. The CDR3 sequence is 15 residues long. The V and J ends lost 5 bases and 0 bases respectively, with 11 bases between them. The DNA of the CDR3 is TGTGCCAGCTCATACGTGGGCATCTCCTACAATGAGCAGTTCTTC. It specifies CASSYVGISYNEQFF.